This TCR beta chain was recorded in a study of CD8 T cells in ankylosing spondylitis. 5'-RACE, quantitative and with molecular barcodes, yielded the TCR beta libraries. MiXCR was run by TCRdb on the 5' RACE reads, yielding one entry per CDR3 protein. The sample carries 150,000 to 200,000 distinct CDR3 sequences, about 32% recorded once. The CDR3 contains 12 residues. With 3 bases removed from V and 7 bases from J, the gap between germline ends came to 8 bases. CDR1 and CDR2 (germline): SGHNT, YENEEA. Material for sequencing was synovial fluid, either unsorted or a sorted T cell fraction (not recorded which). The origin of this receptor is a male donor with ankylosing spondylitis. The chain joins TRBV11-3 to TRBJ2-3; D gene ambiguous. The CDR3 DNA is TGTGCCAGCAGCTTGTACATTTATACGCAGTATTTT. Translation: CASSLYIYTQYF.